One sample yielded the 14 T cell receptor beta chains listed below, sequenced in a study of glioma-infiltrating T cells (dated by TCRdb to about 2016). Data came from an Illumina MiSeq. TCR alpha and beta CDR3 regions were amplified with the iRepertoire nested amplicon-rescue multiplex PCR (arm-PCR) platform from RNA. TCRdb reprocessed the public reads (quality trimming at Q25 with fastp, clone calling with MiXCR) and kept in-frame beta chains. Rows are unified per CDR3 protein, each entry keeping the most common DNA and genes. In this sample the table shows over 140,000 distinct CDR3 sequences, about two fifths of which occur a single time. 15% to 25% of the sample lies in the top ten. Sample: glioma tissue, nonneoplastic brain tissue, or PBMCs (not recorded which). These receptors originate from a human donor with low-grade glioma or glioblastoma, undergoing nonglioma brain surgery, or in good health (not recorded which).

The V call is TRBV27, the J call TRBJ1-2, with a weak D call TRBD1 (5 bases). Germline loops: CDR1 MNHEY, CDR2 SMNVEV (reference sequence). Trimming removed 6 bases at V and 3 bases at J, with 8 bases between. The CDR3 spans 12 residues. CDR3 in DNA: TGTGCCAGCAGGACAGAGGACTATGGCTACACCTTC. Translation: CASRTEDYGYTF.

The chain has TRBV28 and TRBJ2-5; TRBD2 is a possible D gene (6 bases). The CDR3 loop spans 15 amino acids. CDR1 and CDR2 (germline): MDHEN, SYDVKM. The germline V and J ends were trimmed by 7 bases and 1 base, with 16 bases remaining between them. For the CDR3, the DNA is TGTGCCAGCACCCTGGGGGGTTTGGGCCAAGAGACCCAGTACTTC. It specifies CASTLGGLGQETQYF.

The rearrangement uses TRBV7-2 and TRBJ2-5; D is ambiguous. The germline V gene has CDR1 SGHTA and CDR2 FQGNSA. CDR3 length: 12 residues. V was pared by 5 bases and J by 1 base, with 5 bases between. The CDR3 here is CASSPLQETQYF. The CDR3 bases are TGTGCCAGCAGCCCGCTCCAAGAGACCCAGTACTTC.

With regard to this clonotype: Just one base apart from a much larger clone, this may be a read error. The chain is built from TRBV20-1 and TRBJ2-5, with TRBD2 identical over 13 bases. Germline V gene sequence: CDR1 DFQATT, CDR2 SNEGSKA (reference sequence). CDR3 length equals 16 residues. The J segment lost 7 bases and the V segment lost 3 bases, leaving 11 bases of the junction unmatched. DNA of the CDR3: TGCAGTGCTAGTGGACTAGCGGGGGACGTCGGAAGGACCCAGTACTTC. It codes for CSASGLAGDVGRTQYF.

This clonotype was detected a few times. The CDR3 is CASSLRIASGRARFF. As DNA, the CDR3 is TGTGCCAGCAGCTTAAGGATAGCTAGCGGGAGGGCCCGGTTCTTC. V and J are TRBV11-2 and TRBJ2-1, with 12 bases that match TRBD2. The CDR3 has 15 amino acids. Germline V gene data show CDR1 as SGHAT and CDR2 as FQNNGV. V lost 2 bases and J lost 15; bases outside the gene matches: 11.

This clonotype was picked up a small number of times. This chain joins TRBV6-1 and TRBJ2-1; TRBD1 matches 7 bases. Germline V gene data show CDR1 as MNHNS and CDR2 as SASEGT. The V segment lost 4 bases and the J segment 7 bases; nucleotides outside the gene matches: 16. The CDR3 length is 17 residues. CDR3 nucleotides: TGTGCCAGCAGTGTCCGACTGATGAGACAGGGAGATAATGAGCAGTTCTTC. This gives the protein CASSVRLMRQGDNEQFF.

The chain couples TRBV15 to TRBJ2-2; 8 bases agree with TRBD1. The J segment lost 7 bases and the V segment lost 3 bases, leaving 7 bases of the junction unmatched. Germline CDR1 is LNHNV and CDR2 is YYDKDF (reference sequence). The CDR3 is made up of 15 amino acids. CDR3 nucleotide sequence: TGTGCCACCAGCAGTCCGCAGGGGGCAGACGGGGAGCTGTTTTTT. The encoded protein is CATSSPQGADGELFF. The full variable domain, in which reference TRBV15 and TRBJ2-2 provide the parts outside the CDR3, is DAMVIQNPRYQVTQFGKPVTLSCSQTLNHNVMYWYQQKSSQAPKLLFHYYDKDFNNEADTPDNFQSRRPNTSFCFLDIRSPGLGDTAMYLCATSSPQGADGELFFGEGSRLTVL.

The CDR3 nucleotides read TGTGCCATCAGGCCTCAGGGGGTCCACGAGCAGTACTTC. Encoded protein: CAIRPQGVHEQYF. The chain joins TRBV10-3 to TRBJ2-7, with 7 bases fitting TRBD1. The CDR3 runs to 13 residues. Germline CDR1 is ENHRY and CDR2 is SYGVKD. The V and J ends lost 6 bases and 5 bases, in that order; junction bases with no gene match: 7.

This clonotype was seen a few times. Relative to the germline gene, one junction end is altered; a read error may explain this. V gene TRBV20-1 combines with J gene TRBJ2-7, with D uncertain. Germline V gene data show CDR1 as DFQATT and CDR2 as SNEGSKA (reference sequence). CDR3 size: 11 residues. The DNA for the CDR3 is TGCAGTGCTGGAGAGTACGGCGAGCAGTACTTC. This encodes CSAGEYGEQYF.

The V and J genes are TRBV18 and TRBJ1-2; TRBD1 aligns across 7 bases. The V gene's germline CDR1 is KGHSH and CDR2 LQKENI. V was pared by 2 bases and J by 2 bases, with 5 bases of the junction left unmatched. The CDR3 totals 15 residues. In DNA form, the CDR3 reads TGTGCCAGCTCACCAACGACAGGGAGGAACTATGGCTACACCTTC. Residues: CASSPTTGRNYGYTF.

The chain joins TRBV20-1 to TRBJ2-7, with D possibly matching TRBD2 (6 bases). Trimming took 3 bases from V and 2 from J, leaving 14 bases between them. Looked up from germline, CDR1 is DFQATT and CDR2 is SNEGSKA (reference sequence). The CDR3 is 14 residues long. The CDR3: CSARAPRGTYEQYF. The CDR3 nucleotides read TGCAGTGCTAGGGCTCCGCGGGGCACCTACGAGCAGTACTTC.

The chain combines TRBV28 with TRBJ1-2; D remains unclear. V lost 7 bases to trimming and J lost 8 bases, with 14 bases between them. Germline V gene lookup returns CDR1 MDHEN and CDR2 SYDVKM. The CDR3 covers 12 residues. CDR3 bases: TGTGCCAGCACGATGGGTTTTAGGGGCTACACCTTC. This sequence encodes CASTMGFRGYTF.

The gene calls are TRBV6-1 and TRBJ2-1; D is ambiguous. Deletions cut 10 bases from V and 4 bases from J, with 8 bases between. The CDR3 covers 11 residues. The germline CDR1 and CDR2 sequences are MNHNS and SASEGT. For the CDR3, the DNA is TGTGCCACTCTACAGTACAATGAGCAGTTCTTC. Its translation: CATLQYNEQFF.

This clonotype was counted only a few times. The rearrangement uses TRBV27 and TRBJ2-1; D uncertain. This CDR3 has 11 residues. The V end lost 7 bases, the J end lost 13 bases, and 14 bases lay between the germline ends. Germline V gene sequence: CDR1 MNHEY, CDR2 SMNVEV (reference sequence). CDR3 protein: CASNQNGEQFF. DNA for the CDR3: TGTGCCAGCAACCAAAATGGAGAACAGTTCTTC.